This T cell receptor (beta chain) is from a study of blood T cell repertoires in COVID-19 (dated by TCRdb to the early 2020s). In terms of the full investigation: Collaborator samples came from the United States, Italy and Spain and covered acute and convalescent phases of COVID-19. Subjects who had been exposed to COVID-19, were actively infected with it, or had recovered from it provided the deeply sampled blood TCRbeta repertoires that made up the dataset. The material from the prospective study consisted of cDNA or gDNA derived from T cells, B-cell-depleted T cells, or PBMCs. A de-identified subject ID, COVID-19 status, age in years and sex were almost always included in the sample metadata. Where HLA class I and class II types were available, the types were taken from metadata supplied by the sample provider, not from assay-based typing. The repertoires were made available in a free public database intended to serve as a resource for research on the immune response to SARS-CoV-2. Samples were obtained from the ongoing ImmuneRACE study (first 160 participants) and from some 1,200 subjects provided by 6 global collaborators.

Turning to this clone: Its antigen is not yet known. No base qualities exist here, and no much larger clone lies one base off it.

The CDR3 holds 19 amino acids from the cysteine to the phenylalanine. The CDR3 DNA has 57 bases and is translated from base 1. The germline V gene specifies SGDLS as CDR1 and YYNGEE as CDR2. Unmatched junction bases come to 12, with V trimmed by 4 bases and J by 4 bases. Whole blood was collected in K2EDTA tubes by collaborating institutions according to the institutions' own protocols. For TCRbeta analysis, collaborators shipped samples in one of three forms: frozen whole blood, isolated PBMCs, or DNA extracted from either of those sample types. On the study overall, not on this receptor specifically: The amount of clinical and demographic metadata varied by source and participant and was provided uncurated.

TCRbeta CDR3 regions were amplified from genomic DNA using the immunoSEQ Assay, a bias-controlled multiplex PCR. On the authors' methods: The number of nucleated cells in each sample was estimated by amplification of reference gene primers within the assay. To quantify the absolute abundance of each unique TCRbeta CDR3 rearrangement, sequence reads were collapsed and filtered. For each sample, productive Simpson clonality was calculated by taking the square root of Simpson's diversity index across productive rearrangements. As stored in TCRdb, this immuneACCESS dataset retains in-frame rearrangements with V and J assigned. A fraction of the clones does not appear; measured against another copy, unresolved V genes explain less than half of the discrepancy, and the remainder lacks a known reason. That table gives V, J and clone size, and the DNA gave D and trimming. This sample gives about 80,000 clones in total; approximately 76% of them show up just once. Together, the top ten hold 15% to 20% of the sample.

The chain joins TRBV9 to TRBJ2-3; TRBD2 matches 16 bases in the middle. The TCR was taken from a man aged 65-85 years with active or convalescent COVID-19. The sequenced sample consisted of peripheral blood. For the CDR3, the sequence is CASSIQPGLAGGRADTQYF. Here is the DNA: TGTGCCAGCAGCATCCAACCGGGACTAGCGGGGGGGCGGGCAGATACGCAGTATTTT.